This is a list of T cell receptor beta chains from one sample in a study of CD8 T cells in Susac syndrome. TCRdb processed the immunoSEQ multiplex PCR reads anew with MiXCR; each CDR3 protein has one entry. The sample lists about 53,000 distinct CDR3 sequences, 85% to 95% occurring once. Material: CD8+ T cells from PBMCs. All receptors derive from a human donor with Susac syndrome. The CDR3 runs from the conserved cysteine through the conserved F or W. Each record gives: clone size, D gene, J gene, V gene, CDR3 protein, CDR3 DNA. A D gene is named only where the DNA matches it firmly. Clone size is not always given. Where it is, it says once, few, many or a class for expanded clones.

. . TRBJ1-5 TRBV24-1 CATSEEQGQPQHF TGTGCCACCAGTGAGGAACAGGGACAGCCCCAGCATTTT
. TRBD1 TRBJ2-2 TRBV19 CASSPTGVHTGELFF TGTGCCAGTAGTCCCACAGGGGTGCACACCGGGGAGCTGTTTTTT
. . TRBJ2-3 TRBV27 CASSLSPRTDTQYF TGTGCCAGCAGTTTATCCCCCCGGACAGATACGCAGTATTTT
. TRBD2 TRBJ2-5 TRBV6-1 CASTLSGGLGGETQYF TGTGCCAGCACATTAAGCGGGGGCCTGGGAGGGGAGACCCAGTACTTC
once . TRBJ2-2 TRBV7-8 CASTGDSTGELFF TGTGCCAGCACCGGGGATTCCACCGGGGAGCTGTTTTTT
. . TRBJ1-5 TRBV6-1 CASSPLDYGQPQHF TGTGCCAGCAGCCCCCTCGATTACGGTCAGCCCCAGCATTTT
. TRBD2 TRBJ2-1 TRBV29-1 CSAGRELGEQFF TGCAGCGCCGGGAGGGAGTTAGGTGAGCAGTTCTTC
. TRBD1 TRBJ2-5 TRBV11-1 CASRLRSGQGQETQYF TGTGCCAGCAGGTTACGCTCGGGACAGGGGCAAGAGACCCAGTACTTC
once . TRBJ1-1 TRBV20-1 CSASTGRGDTEAFF TGCAGTGCTAGCACCGGACGCGGGGACACTGAAGCTTTCTTT
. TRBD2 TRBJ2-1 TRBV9 CASSHGGTSGNNEQFF TGTGCCAGCAGCCACGGGGGGACTAGCGGTAACAATGAGCAGTTCTTC
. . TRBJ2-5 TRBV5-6 CASSLTGVRAQYF TGTGCCAGCAGCTTGACTGGAGTGAGGGCCCAGTACTTC
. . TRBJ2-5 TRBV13 CASSPGRGETQYF TGTGCCAGCAGCCCAGGAAGGGGAGAGACCCAGTACTTC
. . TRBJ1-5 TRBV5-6 CASSLGGFNQPQHF TGTGCCAGCAGCTTGGGGGGATTCAATCAGCCCCAGCATTTT
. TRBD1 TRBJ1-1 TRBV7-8 CASSLSTGANTEAFF TGTGCCAGCAGCTTATCGACAGGGGCGAACACTGAAGCTTTCTTT
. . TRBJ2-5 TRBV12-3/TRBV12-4 CASSSGEETQYF TGTGCCAGCAGTTCAGGGGAAGAGACCCAGTACTTC
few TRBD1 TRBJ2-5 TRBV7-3 CASSYIGQGRLETQYF TGTGCCAGCAGCTATATCGGACAGGGGAGATTAGAGACCCAGTACTTC
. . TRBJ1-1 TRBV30 CAWEPGSNTEAFF TGTGCCTGGGAGCCCGGGTCGAACACTGAAGCTTTCTTT
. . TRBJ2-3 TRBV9 CASSVGVDTQYF TGTGCCAGCAGCGTAGGAGTAGATACGCAGTATTTT